This T cell receptor beta chain stems from a study of shared clonotypes between healthy human individuals. Authors' methods: ImmunoSEQ output lacked quality scores and full-length reads, limiting matched filtering. Measured with immunoSEQ multiplex PCR; TCRdb has only the in-frame clones, and not every one. V and J calls and clone size are given by that table; D and trimming were obtained from the DNA. The sample has roughly 590,000 clones; 95% to 96% are singletons. Naive CD8 cells were CD45RO-negative, positively selected for CCR7, excluding terminally differentiated effector memory CD45RA+ cells. This CDR3 comprises 15 residues. The trim removed 1 base at V and 2 bases at J, leaving 2 bases unmatched. Germline V CDR1 and CDR2: SEHNR, FQNEAQ (reference sequence).

This TCR came from a woman younger than 45 in good health. V usage is TRBV7-9 and J usage is TRBJ2-1; 7 positions match TRBD1. The specimen was naive CD8+ T cells sorted from blood. The CDR3 is CASSLGGTAYNEQFF. In DNA form, the CDR3 reads TGTGCCAGCAGCTTAGGTGGGACAGCCTACAATGAGCAGTTCTTC.